This T cell receptor (beta chain) comes out of a study of beta chain features in type 1 diabetes. CDR1 is MDHEN and CDR2 is SYDVKM in the germline V gene. V was pared by 4 bases and J by 7 bases, with 15 bases of the junction left unmatched. This CDR3 region has 17 residues. Concerning this clone: Its antigen is undetermined.

Findings of the study overall: The study found moderately but significantly shorter TCRB CDR3s in all four CD4+ subsets of Type 1 diabetes patients.

Of the isolated RNA, all was reverse transcribed, and so the sequenced material was expressed TCRB transcripts. Sequencing used immunoSEQ multiplex PCR; TCRdb keeps in-frame clones, though not all of them. The repertoire holds roughly 140,000 clones, with about 9.3% as singletons. The TCR was taken from a man between 25 and 39 years old with type 1 diabetes. The V call is TRBV28, the J call TRBJ2-1; 8 bases are shared with TRBD2. Specimen: central memory CD4+ T cells from blood. CDR3 sequence (DNA): TGTGCCAGCAGTTCCTCAGGGTCGGCTAGCGGGCCGAATGAGCAGTTCTTC. It yields the protein CASSSSGSASGPNEQFF.